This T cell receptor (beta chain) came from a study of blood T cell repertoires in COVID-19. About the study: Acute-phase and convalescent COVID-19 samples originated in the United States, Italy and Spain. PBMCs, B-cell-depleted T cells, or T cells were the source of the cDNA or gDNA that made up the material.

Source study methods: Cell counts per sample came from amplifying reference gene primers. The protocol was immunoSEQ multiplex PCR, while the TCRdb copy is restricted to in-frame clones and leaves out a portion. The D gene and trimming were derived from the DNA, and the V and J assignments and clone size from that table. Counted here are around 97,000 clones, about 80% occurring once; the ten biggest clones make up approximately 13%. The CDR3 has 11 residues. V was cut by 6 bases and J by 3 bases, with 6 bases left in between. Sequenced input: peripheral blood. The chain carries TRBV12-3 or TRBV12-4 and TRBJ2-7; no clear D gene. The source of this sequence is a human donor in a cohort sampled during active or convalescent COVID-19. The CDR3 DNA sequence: TGTGCCAGCAGAAACAGCTACGAGCAGTACTTC. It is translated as CASRNSYEQYF.